This is a list of T cell receptor beta chains from one sample in a study of OX40 agonist ivuxolimab in advanced cancers. Here immunoSEQ multiplex PCR was the method, and the copy in TCRdb shows in-frame clones only, minus some. The sample carries 120,000 or so clones, around 90% recorded once. This specimen consisted of CD4+ or CD8+ T cells sorted from blood, obtained in a trial of the OX40 agonist ivuxolimab. Receptor source: an adult with an advanced solid tumor such as melanoma, head and neck, liver or kidney cancer. Both conserved end residues are part of each CDR3. A D gene is named only where the DNA matches it firmly. The size of a clone is reported for some rows only, either as once, few or many, or as a class for expanded clones.

D | J | size | V | CDR3 | DNA
- | TRBJ2-3 | - | TRBV7-9 | CASSLLGGSVADTQYF | TGTGCCAGCAGCCTACTAGGAGGGAGTGTGGCAGATACGCAGTATTTT
- | TRBJ2-2 | once | TRBV11-2 | CASSLGNRVASHTGELFF | TGTGCCAGCAGCTTAGGCAACAGGGTCGCGTCGCACACCGGGGAGCTGTTTTTT
TRBD1 | TRBJ1-2 | - | TRBV5-4 | CASSRGQGQRNNGYTF | TGTGCCAGCAGCCGAGGACAGGGACAGAGAAACAATGGCTACACCTTC
TRBD1 | TRBJ2-7 | - | TRBV6-1 | CASSPAGTATYEQYF | TGTGCCAGCAGTCCCGCCGGGACAGCAACCTACGAGCAGTACTTC
- | TRBJ2-7 | - | TRBV5-4 | CASSLAGHSSYEQYF | TGTGCCAGCAGCTTGGCGGGACATAGCTCCTACGAGCAGTACTTC
- | TRBJ1-5 | - | TRBV6-5 | CASSAYQPQHF | TGTGCCAGCAGTGCCTATCAGCCCCAGCATTTT
- | TRBJ1-5 | - | TRBV18 | CASSQGVDQPQHF | TGTGCCAGCTCACAGGGGGTCGATCAGCCCCAGCATTTT
- | TRBJ1-2 | - | TRBV4-3 | CASSQGLQGATGYGYTF | TGCGCCAGCAGCCAAGGGTTACAGGGCGCAACTGGCTATGGCTACACCTTC
TRBD1 | TRBJ1-1 | - | TRBV6-6 | CASILGGDSTEAFF | TGTGCCAGCATCTTAGGGGGCGATAGCACTGAAGCTTTCTTT
TRBD2 | TRBJ2-5 | once | TRBV19 | CASSFSSGRREKETQYF | TGTGCCAGTAGTTTCTCTAGCGGGAGAAGGGAAAAAGAGACCCAGTACTTC
- | TRBJ1-6 | - | TRBV12-2 | CASRLGDHGGYNSPLHF | TGTGCAAGTCGCTTAGGGGACCACGGAGGGTATAATTCACCCCTCCACTTT